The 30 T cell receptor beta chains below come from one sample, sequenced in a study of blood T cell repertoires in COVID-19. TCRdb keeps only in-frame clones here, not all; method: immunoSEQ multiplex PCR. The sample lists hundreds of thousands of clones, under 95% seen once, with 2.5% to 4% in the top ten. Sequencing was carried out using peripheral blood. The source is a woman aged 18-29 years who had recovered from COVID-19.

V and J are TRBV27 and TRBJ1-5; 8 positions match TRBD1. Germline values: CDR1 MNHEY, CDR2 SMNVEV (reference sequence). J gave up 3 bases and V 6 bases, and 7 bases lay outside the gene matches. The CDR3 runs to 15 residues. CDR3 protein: CASRDRAGLNQPQHF. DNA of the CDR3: TGTGCCAGCAGGGACAGGGCTGGGCTCAATCAGCCCCAGCATTTT.

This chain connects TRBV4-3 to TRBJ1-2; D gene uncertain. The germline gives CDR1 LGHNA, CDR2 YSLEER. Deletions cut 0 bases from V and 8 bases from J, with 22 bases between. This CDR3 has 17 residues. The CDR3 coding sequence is TGCGCCAGCAGCCAAGAGATGGGCGGGCTGGGGTCGCTCGGCTACACCTTC. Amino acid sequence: CASSQEMGGLGSLGYTF.

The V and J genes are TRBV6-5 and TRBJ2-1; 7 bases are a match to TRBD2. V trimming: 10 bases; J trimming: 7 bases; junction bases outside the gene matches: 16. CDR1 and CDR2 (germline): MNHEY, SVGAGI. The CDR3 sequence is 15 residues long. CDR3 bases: TGTGCCACCGTGGGATGGCGGGAGCTTGGAAATGAGCAGTTCTTC. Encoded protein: CATVGWRELGNEQFF.

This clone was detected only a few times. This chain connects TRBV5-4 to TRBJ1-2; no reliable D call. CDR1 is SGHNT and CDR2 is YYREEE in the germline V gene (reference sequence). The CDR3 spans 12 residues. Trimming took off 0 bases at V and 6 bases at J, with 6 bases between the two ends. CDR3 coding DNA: TGTGCCAGCAGCTTGGGTGGAGATGGCTACACCTTC. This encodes CASSLGGDGYTF.

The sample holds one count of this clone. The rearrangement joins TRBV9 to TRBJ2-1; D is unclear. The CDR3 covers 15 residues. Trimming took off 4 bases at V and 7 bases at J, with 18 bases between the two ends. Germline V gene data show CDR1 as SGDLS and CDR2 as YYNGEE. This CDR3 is CASSPVMEFRNEQFF. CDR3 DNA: TGTGCCAGCAGCCCCGTCATGGAGTTCCGGAATGAGCAGTTCTTC.

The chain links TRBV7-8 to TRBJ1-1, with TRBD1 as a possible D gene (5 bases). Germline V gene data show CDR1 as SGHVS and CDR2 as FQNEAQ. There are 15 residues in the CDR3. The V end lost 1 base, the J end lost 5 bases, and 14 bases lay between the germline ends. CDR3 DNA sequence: TGTGCCAGCAGCTTAGTGCGGGGGGATAATACTGAAGCTTTCTTT. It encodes CASSLVRGDNTEAFF.

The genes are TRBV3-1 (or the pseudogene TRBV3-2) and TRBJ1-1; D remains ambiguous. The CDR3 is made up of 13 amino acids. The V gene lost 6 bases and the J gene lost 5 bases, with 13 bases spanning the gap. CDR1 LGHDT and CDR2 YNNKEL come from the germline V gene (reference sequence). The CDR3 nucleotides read TGTGCCAGCAGTCTACCTCAGGCGACTGAAGCTTTCTTT. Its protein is CASSLPQATEAFF.

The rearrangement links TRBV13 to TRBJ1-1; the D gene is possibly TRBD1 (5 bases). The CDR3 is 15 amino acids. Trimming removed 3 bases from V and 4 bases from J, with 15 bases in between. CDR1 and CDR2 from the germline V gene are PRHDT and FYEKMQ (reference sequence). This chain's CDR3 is CASSFGRASVTEAFF. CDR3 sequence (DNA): TGTGCCAGCAGCTTCGGCAGGGCGTCTGTCACTGAAGCTTTCTTT.

CDR3 loop: CASSAPDTEAFF. In DNA, the CDR3 is TGTGCCAGCAGTGCCCCGGACACTGAAGCTTTCTTT. V gene TRBV6-6 combines with J gene TRBJ1-1, with D unresolved. This CDR3 region has 12 residues. CDR1 is MNHNY and CDR2 is SVGAGI in the germline V gene (reference sequence). V lost 5 bases and J lost 3, with 7 bases in between.

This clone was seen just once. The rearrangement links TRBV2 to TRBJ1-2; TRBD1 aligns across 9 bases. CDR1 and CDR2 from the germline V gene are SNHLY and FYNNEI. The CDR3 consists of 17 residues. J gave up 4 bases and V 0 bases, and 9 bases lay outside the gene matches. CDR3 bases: TGTGCCAGCAGTGAAGCTGGGACAGGGTCTTCCCTCTATGGCTACACCTTC. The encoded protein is CASSEAGTGSSLYGYTF. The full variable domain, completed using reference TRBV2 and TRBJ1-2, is EPEVTQTPSHQVTQMGQEVILRCVPISNHLYFYWYRQILGQKVEFLVSFYNNEISEKSEIFDDQFSVERPDGSNFTLKIRSTKLEDSAMYFCASSEAGTGSSLYGYTFGSGTRLTVV.

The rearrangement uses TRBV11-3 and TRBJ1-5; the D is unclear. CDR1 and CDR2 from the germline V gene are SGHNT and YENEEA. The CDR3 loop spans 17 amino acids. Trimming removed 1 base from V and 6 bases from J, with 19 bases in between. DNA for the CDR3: TGTGCCAGCAGCTTAGTCCACGCTTACCAACGCAGTCAGCCCCAGCATTTT. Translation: CASSLVHAYQRSQPQHF.

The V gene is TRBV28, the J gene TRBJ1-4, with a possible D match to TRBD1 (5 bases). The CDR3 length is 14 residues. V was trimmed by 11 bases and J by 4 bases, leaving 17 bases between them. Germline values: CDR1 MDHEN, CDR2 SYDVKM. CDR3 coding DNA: TGTGCCTCACAAGGGGCAGCCTTTAATGAAAAACTGTTTTTT. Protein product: CASQGAAFNEKLFF.

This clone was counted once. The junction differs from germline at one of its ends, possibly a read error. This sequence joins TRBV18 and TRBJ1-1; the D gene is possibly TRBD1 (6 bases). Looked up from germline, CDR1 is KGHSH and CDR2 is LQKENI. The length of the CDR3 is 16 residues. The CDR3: CASSPLKQGGNTKAFF. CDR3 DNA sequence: TGTGCCAGCTCACCACTTAAACAGGGAGGGAACACTAAAGCTTTCTTT.

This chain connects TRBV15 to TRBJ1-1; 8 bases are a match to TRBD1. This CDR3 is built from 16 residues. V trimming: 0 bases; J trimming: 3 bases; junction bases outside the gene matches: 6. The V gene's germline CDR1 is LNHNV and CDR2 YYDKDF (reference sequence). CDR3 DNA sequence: TGTGCCACCAGCAGAGATCGTGGGACAGGTGACACTGAAGCTTTCTTT. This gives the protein CATSRDRGTGDTEAFF.

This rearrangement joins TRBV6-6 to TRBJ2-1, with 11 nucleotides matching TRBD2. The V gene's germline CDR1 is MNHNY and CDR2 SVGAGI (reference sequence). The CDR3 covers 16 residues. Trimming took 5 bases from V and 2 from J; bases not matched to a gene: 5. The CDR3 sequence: CASSTRTSGPYNEQFF. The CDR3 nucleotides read TGTGCCAGCAGTACCAGGACTAGCGGGCCCTACAATGAGCAGTTCTTC.

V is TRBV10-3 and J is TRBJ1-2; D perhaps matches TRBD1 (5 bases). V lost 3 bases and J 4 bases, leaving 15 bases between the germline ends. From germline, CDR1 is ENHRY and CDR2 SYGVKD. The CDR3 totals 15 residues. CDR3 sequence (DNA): TGTGCCATCAGTGATCGACAGTCCAGAGGCTATGGCTACACCTTC. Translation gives CAISDRQSRGYGYTF.

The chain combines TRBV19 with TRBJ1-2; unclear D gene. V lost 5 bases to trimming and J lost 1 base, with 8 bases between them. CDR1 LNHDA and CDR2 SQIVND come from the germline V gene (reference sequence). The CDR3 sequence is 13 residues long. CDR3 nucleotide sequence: TGTGCCAGTAGTGAGGGCCTTAACTATGGCTACACCTTC. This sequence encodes CASSEGLNYGYTF.

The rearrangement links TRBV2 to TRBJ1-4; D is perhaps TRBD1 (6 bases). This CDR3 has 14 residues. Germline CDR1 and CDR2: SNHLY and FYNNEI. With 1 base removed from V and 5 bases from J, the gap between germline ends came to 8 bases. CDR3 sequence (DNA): TGTGCCAGCAGTGAAGTAACAGGGAATGAAAAACTGTTTTTT. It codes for CASSEVTGNEKLFF.

CDR3 in amino acids: CASRHETYNEQFF. The CDR3 bases are TGTGCCAGCAGGCACGAAACTTACAATGAGCAGTTCTTC. This chain uses TRBV2 with TRBJ2-1, with D uncertain. In germline, CDR1 is SNHLY, CDR2 FYNNEI. The CDR3 sequence is 13 residues long. V lost 6 bases and J lost 4, with 10 bases in between.

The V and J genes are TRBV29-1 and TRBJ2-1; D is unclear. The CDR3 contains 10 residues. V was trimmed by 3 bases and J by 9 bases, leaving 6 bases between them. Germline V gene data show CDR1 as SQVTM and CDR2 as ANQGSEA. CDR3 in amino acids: CSVDEPEQFF. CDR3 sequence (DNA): TGCAGCGTTGATGAGCCTGAGCAGTTCTTC.

The CDR3 DNA reads as TGTGCCAGCAGTTACCGGACAGGGTTTTGGTATGGCTACACCTTC. Translation gives CASSYRTGFWYGYTF. The rearrangement links TRBV6-2 or TRBV6-3 to TRBJ1-2; TRBD1 agrees at 8 bases. The CDR3 is 15 amino acids. In germline, CDR1 is MNHEY, CDR2 SVGEGT. J lost 5 bases, V lost 2 bases, and 7 bases had no gene match.

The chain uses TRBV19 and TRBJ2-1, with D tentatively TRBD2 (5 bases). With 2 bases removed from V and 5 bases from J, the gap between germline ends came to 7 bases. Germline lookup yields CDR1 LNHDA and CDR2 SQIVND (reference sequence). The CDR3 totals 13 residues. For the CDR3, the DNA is TGTGCCAGTAGTATACGGGGAAACAATGAGCAGTTCTTC. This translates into CASSIRGNNEQFF.

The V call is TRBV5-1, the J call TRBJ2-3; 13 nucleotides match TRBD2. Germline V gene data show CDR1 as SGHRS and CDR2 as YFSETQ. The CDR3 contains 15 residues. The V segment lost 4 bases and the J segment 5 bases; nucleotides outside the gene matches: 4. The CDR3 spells CASSPGTSGVDTQYF. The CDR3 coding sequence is TGCGCCAGCAGCCCCGGGACTAGCGGGGTAGATACGCAGTATTTT. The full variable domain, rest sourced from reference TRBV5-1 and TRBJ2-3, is KAGVTQTPRYLIKTRGQQVTLSCSPISGHRSVSWYQQTPGQGLQFLFEYFSETQRNKGNFPGRFSGRQFSNSRSEMNVSTLELGDSALYLCASSPGTSGVDTQYFGPGTRLTVL.

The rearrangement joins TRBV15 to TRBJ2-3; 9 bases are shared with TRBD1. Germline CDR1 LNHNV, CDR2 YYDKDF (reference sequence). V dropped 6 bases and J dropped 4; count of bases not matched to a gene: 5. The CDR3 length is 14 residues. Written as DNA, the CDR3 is TGTGCCACCAGTGACAGGGGGAAAGCAGATACGCAGTATTTT. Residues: CATSDRGKADTQYF.

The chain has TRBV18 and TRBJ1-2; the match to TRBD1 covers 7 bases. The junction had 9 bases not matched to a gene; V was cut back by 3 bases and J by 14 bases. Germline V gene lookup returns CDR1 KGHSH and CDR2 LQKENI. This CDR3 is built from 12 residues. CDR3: CASSPRDSSKTF. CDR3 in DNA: TGTGCCAGCTCACCTAGGGACAGCTCGAAAACCTTC.

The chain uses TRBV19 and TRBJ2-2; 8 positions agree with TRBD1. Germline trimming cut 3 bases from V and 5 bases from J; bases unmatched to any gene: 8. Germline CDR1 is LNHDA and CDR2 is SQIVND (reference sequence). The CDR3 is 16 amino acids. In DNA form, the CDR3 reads TGTGCCAGTAGTATTAGAGCAGGGGGCAAGACCGGGGAGCTGTTTTTT. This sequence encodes CASSIRAGGKTGELFF.

The CDR3 loop is CASSHNGNQPQHF. DNA of the CDR3: TGTGCCAGCAGCCACAACGGCAATCAGCCCCAGCATTTT. The chain is built from TRBV27 and TRBJ1-5; D remains ambiguous. The germline CDR1 and CDR2 sequences are MNHEY and SMNVEV (reference sequence). The CDR3 length is 13 residues. The V and J ends lost 6 bases and 2 bases respectively, with 8 bases between them.

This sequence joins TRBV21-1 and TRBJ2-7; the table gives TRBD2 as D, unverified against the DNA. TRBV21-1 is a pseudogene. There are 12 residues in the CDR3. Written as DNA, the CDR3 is TGTGCCAGCATTCGGGGGGTTTACGAGCAGTACGTC. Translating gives CASIRGVYEQYV.

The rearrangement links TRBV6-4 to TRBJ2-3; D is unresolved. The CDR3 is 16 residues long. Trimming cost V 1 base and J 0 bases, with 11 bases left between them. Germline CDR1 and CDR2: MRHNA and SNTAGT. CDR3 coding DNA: TGTGCCAGCAGTGACTACGCGCGGTCAAGCACAGATACGCAGTATTTT. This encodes CASSDYARSSTDTQYF.

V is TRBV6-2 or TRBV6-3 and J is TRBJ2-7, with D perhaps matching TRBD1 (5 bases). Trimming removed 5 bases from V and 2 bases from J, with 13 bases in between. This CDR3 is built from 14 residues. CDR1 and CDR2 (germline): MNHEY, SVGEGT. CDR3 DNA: TGTGCCAGCAGTAGGACATGGGCCCCCTACGAGCAGTACGTC. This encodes CASSRTWAPYEQYV.